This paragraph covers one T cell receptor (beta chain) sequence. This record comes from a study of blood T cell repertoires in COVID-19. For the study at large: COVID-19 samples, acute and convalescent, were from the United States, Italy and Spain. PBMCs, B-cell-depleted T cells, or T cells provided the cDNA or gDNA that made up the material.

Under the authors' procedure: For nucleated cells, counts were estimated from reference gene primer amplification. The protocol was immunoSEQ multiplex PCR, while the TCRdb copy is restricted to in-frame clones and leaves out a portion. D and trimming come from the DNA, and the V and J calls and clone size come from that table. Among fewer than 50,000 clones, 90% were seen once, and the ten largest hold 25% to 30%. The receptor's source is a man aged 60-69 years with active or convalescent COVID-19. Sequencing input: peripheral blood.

CDR3 loop: CASNPAGSGRSNEQFF. CDR3 DNA: TGTGCCAGCAATCCCGCGGGAAGCGGGAGATCTAATGAGCAGTTCTTC. This chain connects TRBV25-1 to TRBJ2-1; TRBD2 aligns across 8 bases. The CDR3 has 16 amino acids. Germline lookup yields CDR1 MGHDK and CDR2 SYGVNS. The V gene end was trimmed by 7 bases and the J gene end by 7 bases; junction bases not matched to a gene: 15.